The 26 T cell receptor beta chains presented below share a single source sample, sequenced in a study of identical twins. In TCRdb, the 5' RACE reads were re-called with MiXCR into one record per CDR3 protein. The sample yields nearly 900,000 distinct CDR3 sequences, 10% to 15% seen once. These data were likewise used in another study, on yellow fever vaccine responses in identical twins.

The sequenced sample consisted of PBMCs. The source is a woman younger than 35 in good health.

CDR3 amino acids: CARRDSGPHRSGANVLTF. The CDR3 DNA sequence: TGTGCCAGACGAGATAGTGGACCTCACCGGTCTGGGGCCAACGTCCTGACTTTC. The gene calls are TRBV27 and TRBJ2-6; D is unresolved. Trimming took off 9 bases at V and 1 base at J, with 22 bases between the two ends. Germline CDR1 MNHEY, CDR2 SMNVEV (reference sequence). There are 18 residues in the CDR3.

This chain connects TRBV29-1 to TRBJ2-2; 9 bases are shared with TRBD2. Germline V gene data show CDR1 as SQVTM and CDR2 as ANQGSEA. The CDR3 runs to 13 residues. V dropped 6 bases and J dropped 4; count of bases not matched to a gene: 3. The CDR3 DNA follows: TGCAGCGTGGCGGGAGGGTCCACCGGGGAGCTGTTTTTT. Amino acid sequence: CSVAGGSTGELFF.

This clonotype has a handful of counts. The chain carries TRBV28 and TRBJ2-7; TRBD1 agrees at 10 bases. The CDR3 loop spans 16 amino acids. With 4 bases clipped from V and 5 bases from J, the junction kept 11 bases outside the gene matches. Germline V CDR1 and CDR2: MDHEN, SYDVKM. The CDR3 DNA is TGTGCCAGCAGTTCTTTAGGGACAGGGGTCCCCCACGAGCAGTACTTC. This sequence encodes CASSSLGTGVPHEQYF.

This clonotype was found a few times. The V and J genes are TRBV10-2 and TRBJ2-5; no definite D call. The CDR3 has 13 residues. V gave up 9 bases and J gave up 1 base, with 12 bases separating them. Germline V gene data show CDR1 as WSHSY and CDR2 as SAAADI. CDR3 nucleotides: TGCGCCAGACGGAGACACCTCCAAGAGACCCAGTACTTC. This translates into CARRRHLQETQYF.

The V gene is TRBV9, the J gene TRBJ2-2, with TRBD1 as a possible D gene (7 bases). The V end was cut by 3 bases, the J end by 3 bases, with 15 bases between. This CDR3 has 16 residues. Germline V gives CDR1 SGDLS, CDR2 YYNGEE. CDR3 sequence (DNA): TGTGCCAGCAGCGAACCGACAGGGACTTACACCGGGGAGCTGTTTTTT. Residues: CASSEPTGTYTGELFF.

The genes are TRBV11-1 and TRBJ2-1; 12 bases are a match to TRBD1. Trimming removed 4 bases from V and 6 bases from J; junction bases left unmatched: 16. The V gene's germline CDR1 is SGHAT and CDR2 FQDESV (reference sequence). The length of the CDR3 is 19 residues. CDR3 residues: CASSSPRDRGPFVSNEQFF. In DNA, the CDR3 is TGTGCCAGCAGCTCCCCCCGGGACAGGGGGCCCTTTGTTAGCAATGAGCAGTTCTTC.

This clonotype was counted at least ten times. CDR3 sequence: CASSLGQGNSGNTIYF. CDR3 DNA sequence: TGCGCCAGCAGCTTGGGACAGGGGAACTCTGGAAACACCATATATTTT. This chain connects TRBV5-1 to TRBJ1-3, with 8 bases matching TRBD1. Germline V gene data show CDR1 as SGHRS and CDR2 as YFSETQ. The CDR3 length is 16 residues. V lost 0 bases and J lost 0; bases outside the gene matches: 2.

This clonotype was counted between two and nine times. The V call is TRBV12-3 or TRBV12-4, the J call TRBJ2-5, with 15 nucleotides matching TRBD2. The CDR3 length is 16 residues. J was trimmed by 5 bases and V by 5 bases; bases with no gene match: 6. The CDR3 here is CASSPRTSGRAETQYF. The CDR3 nucleotides are TGTGCCAGCAGTCCTCGGACTAGCGGGAGGGCTGAGACCCAGTACTTC.

V gene TRBV10-2 combines with J gene TRBJ2-3; maybe TRBD1 (5 bases). The CDR3 runs 15 residues. Trimming shortened V by 3 bases and J by 2 bases, and 12 bases separated the two germline ends. Germline CDR1 reads WSHSY; CDR2 reads SAAADI. The DNA for the CDR3 is TGCGCCAGCAGTGAATGGGGCCTAATCACAGATACGCAGTATTTT. As protein: CASSEWGLITDTQYF.

This chain joins TRBV2 and TRBJ2-7; 9 bases are shared with TRBD1. CDR3 length: 14 amino acids. Germline V gene lookup returns CDR1 SNHLY and CDR2 FYNNEI. The V gene end was trimmed by 4 bases and the J gene end by 6 bases; junction bases not matched to a gene: 7. The CDR3 protein is CASSAILTGGEQYV. The CDR3 nucleotides read TGTGCCAGCAGTGCCATTTTGACAGGGGGCGAGCAGTACGTC.

This clonotype was observed at least ten times. The rearrangement links TRBV24-1 to TRBJ2-1, with unresolved D. The CDR3 runs 11 residues. Germline V gene sequence: CDR1 KGHDR, CDR2 SFDVKD. V was clipped by 2 bases and J by 5 bases, with 0 bases between them. In nucleotides, the CDR3 is TGTGCCACCAGTGATTACAATGAGCAGTTCTTC. Residues: CATSDYNEQFF.

This clonotype has a handful of counts. The chain carries TRBV21-1 and TRBJ2-7. TRBV21-1 is a pseudogene segment. This CDR3 region has 16 residues. DNA for the CDR3: TGTGCCAGCAGCAAAGTTCTAGGGTCTTCAACCTACGAGCAGTACGTC. It yields the protein CASSKVLGSSTYEQYV.

The chain employs TRBV12-3 or TRBV12-4 and TRBJ2-5, with unresolved D. V lost 1 base and J lost 0, with 6 bases in between. The CDR3 is 14 amino acids. Here the CDR3 reads CASSLDRYQETQYF. Written as DNA, the CDR3 is TGTGCCAGCAGTTTAGATAGGTACCAAGAGACCCAGTACTTC.

The chain links TRBV29-1 to TRBJ2-1; D is unclear. Germline-derived CDR1 and CDR2 are SQVTM and ANQGSEA. Trimming took 4 bases from V and 0 from J, leaving 10 bases between them. The CDR3 loop spans 14 amino acids. This CDR3 reads CSVVRLSSYNEQFF. The CDR3 coding sequence is TGCAGCGTTGTCCGTCTTAGCTCCTACAATGAGCAGTTCTTC.

This clonotype was picked up a small number of times. CDR3 protein: CAISGGGAGYEQYV. DNA for the CDR3: TGTGCCATCAGTGGCGGGGGGGCCGGGTACGAGCAGTACGTC. The chain combines TRBV10-3 with TRBJ2-7; 9 bases match TRBD2. This CDR3 comprises 14 residues. CDR1 and CDR2 (germline): ENHRY, SYGVKD. Trimming took 4 bases from V and 4 from J; bases not matched to a gene: 5.

The chain recombines TRBV28 with TRBJ2-3; D is unclear. The length of the CDR3 is 16 residues. V was clipped by 3 bases and J by 3 bases, with 16 bases between them. Germline V lookup: CDR1 MDHEN, CDR2 SYDVKM. CDR3 sequence: CASSLGSAEPTDTQYF. DNA of the CDR3: TGTGCCAGCAGTTTGGGGTCGGCAGAGCCTACAGATACGCAGTATTTT.

The rearrangement joins TRBV6-1 to TRBJ2-1, with D possibly TRBD2 on 5 matching bases. V was shortened by 6 bases and J by 0 bases, with 12 bases between the two germline ends. This CDR3 contains 15 residues. Germline-derived CDR1 and CDR2 are MNHNS and SASEGT. This chain's CDR3 is CASRLLGFSYNEQFF. CDR3 sequence (DNA): TGTGCCAGCAGACTACTAGGTTTCTCCTACAATGAGCAGTTCTTC.

This clonotype occurred a few times. The chain links TRBV28 to TRBJ2-7, with D perhaps TRBD1 (6 bases). The V gene's germline CDR1 is MDHEN and CDR2 SYDVKM. V was clipped by 4 bases and J by 1 base, with 14 bases between them. CDR3 size: 15 residues. The CDR3 DNA sequence: TGTGCCAGCAGTTCCCGAGGGACATCGTCCTACGAGCAGTACGTC. This sequence encodes CASSSRGTSSYEQYV.

The sample holds a few counts of this clonotype. This rearrangement joins TRBV11-2 to TRBJ1-2; D not resolved. Trimming took off 3 bases at V and 0 bases at J, with 11 bases between the two ends. CDR1 is SGHAT, CDR2 FQNNGV, per germline. CDR3 length: 15 amino acids. The CDR3 sequence is CASSFGGPANYGYTF. CDR3 DNA: TGTGCCAGCAGCTTCGGCGGACCAGCTAACTATGGCTACACCTTC.

This clonotype was counted a few times. The chain carries TRBV5-1 and TRBJ1-1; 7 nucleotides match TRBD1. Germline V gives CDR1 SGHRS, CDR2 YFSETQ. V lost 1 base, J lost 5 bases, and 8 bases stayed unmatched. The CDR3 runs to 15 residues. CDR3 sequence (DNA): TGCGCCAGCAGCTTGTTCCGACAGGGAAGTACTGAAGCTTTCTTT. Translating it yields CASSLFRQGSTEAFF. Complete variable domain (other parts from reference TRBV5-1 and TRBJ1-1): KAGVTQTPRYLIKTRGQQVTLSCSPISGHRSVSWYQQTPGQGLQFLFEYFSETQRNKGNFPGRFSGRQFSNSRSEMNVSTLELGDSALYLCASSLFRQGSTEAFFGQGTRLTVV.

This clonotype appeared many times. The chain combines TRBV6-1 with TRBJ2-6; the D is unclear. V was cut by 10 bases and J by 1 base, with 11 bases left in between. The CDR3 is 14 residues long. Germline V lookup: CDR1 MNHNS, CDR2 SASEGT. The CDR3 region has the DNA TGTGCCACCCACCACCTGTCTGGGGCCAACGTCCTGACTTTC. Its translation: CATHHLSGANVLTF.

This clonotype was observed at least ten times. The J gene is TRBJ1-2, the V gene TRBV5-1; 7 nucleotides align to TRBD1. The germline V gene encodes CDR1 SGHRS and CDR2 YFSETQ. The junction had 3 bases not matched to a gene; V was cut back by 1 base and J by 6 bases. CDR3 length: 13 residues. CDR3 loop: CASSLRTGDGYTF. In nucleotides, the CDR3 is TGCGCCAGCAGCTTGAGAACAGGGGATGGCTACACCTTC.

This clonotype was found many times. V and J are TRBV5-1 and TRBJ2-4, with a possible D match to TRBD2 (5 bases). Germline CDR1 is SGHRS and CDR2 is YFSETQ. The CDR3 is 15 amino acids. The V gene lost 0 bases and the J gene lost 8 bases, with 15 bases spanning the gap. The chain's CDR3 is CASSLDQKTGDIQYF. The DNA of the CDR3 is TGCGCCAGCAGCTTGGACCAAAAAACCGGGGACATTCAGTACTTC.

The chain couples TRBV7-7 to TRBJ2-7; D is possibly TRBD2 (6 bases). This CDR3 has 15 amino acids. Germline values: CDR1 SSHAT, CDR2 FNYEAQ (reference sequence). Between the trimmed V and J ends, which lost 1 base and 7 bases, there was a span of 17 bases. DNA for the CDR3: TGTGCCAGCAGCTTAGGACTAGGGCCTAATCGAGAGCAGTACTTC. This codes for CASSLGLGPNREQYF.

This clonotype was counted only a few times. The chain combines TRBV5-5 with TRBJ2-7, with D hard to call. Between the trimmed V and J ends, which lost 1 base and 0 bases, there was a span of 8 bases. Germline V lookup: CDR1 SGHKS, CDR2 YYEKEE (reference sequence). The CDR3 loop spans 14 amino acids. This CDR3 is CASSLSLGSYEQYV. The CDR3 DNA reads TGTGCCAGCAGCTTGTCACTGGGCTCCTACGAGCAGTACGTC.

This clonotype was counted ten times or more. The rearrangement uses TRBV9 and TRBJ1-1; D not resolved. The germline gives CDR1 SGDLS, CDR2 YYNGEE. CDR3 length: 13 amino acids. The ends were cut back, 3 bases at V and 1 base at J, with 7 bases in the middle. CDR3 DNA: TGTGCCAGCAGCGCTTACAAGAACACTGAAGCTTTCTTT. Translated: CASSAYKNTEAFF.